The text below deals with one TCR beta chain. This sample is drawn from a study of T cell changes during pregnancy in multiple sclerosis. The CDR3 covers 13 residues. Germline trimming cut 3 bases from V and 5 bases from J; bases unmatched to any gene: 5. Per the germline V gene, CDR1 is SGHNT and CDR2 is YYREEE (reference sequence). TCRdb's copy holds only in-frame clones and misses some; the assay was immunoSEQ multiplex PCR. The sample has tens of thousands of clones, just over 85% seen once. The receptor was isolated from a female donor in good health, enrolled as a control in a pregnancy study. Sequenced here: CD4+ T cells from peripheral blood mononuclear cells, sampled in the first trimester of pregnancy. The chain joins TRBV5-4 to TRBJ2-7; 7 positions agree with TRBD1. CDR3 in DNA: TGTGCCAGCAGCTCGAATACAGGGGACGAGCAGTACTTC. Translation: CASSSNTGDEQYF.